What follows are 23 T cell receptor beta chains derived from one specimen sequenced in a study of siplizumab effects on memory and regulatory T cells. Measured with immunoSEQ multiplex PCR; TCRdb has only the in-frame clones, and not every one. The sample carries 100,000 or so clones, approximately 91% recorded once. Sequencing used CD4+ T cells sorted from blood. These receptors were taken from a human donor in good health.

The CDR3 spells CASSLGKVEAFF. The CDR3 nucleotides are TGTGCCAGCAGCTTGGGGAAGGTTGAAGCTTTCTTT. J is TRBJ1-1 and V is TRBV7-2; D ambiguous. Looked up from germline, CDR1 is SGHTA and CDR2 is FQGNSA. V was trimmed by 3 bases and J by 7 bases, leaving 9 bases between them. This CDR3 contains 12 residues. The variable domain in full, with the rest retrieved from reference TRBV7-2 and TRBJ1-1, is GAGVSQSPSNKVTEKGKDVELRCDPISGHTALYWYRQSLGQGLEFLIYFQGNSAPDKSGLPSDRFSAERTGGSVSTLTIQRTQQEDSAVYLCASSLGKVEAFFGQGTRLTVV.

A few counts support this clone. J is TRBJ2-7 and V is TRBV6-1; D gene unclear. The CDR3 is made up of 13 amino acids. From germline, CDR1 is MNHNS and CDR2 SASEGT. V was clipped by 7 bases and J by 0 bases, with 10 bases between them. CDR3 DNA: TGTGCCAGCAATTCCGCGAGCTCCTACGAGCAGTACTTC. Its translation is CASNSASSYEQYF.

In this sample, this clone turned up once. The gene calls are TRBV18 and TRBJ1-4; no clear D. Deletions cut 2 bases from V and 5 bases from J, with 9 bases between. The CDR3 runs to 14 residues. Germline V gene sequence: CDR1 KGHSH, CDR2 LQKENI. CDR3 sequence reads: CASSPIQTNEKLFF. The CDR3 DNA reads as TGTGCCAGCTCACCAATACAGACAAATGAAAAACTGTTTTTT.

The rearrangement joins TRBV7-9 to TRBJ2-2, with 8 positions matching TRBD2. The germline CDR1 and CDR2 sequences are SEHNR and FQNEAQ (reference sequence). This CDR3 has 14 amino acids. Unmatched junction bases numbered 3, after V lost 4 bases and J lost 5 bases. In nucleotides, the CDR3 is TGTGCCAGCAGCTATGGACTAGCAACCGGGGAGCTGTTTTTT. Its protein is CASSYGLATGELFF. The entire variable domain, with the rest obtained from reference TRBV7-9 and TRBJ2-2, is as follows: DTGVSQNPRHKITKRGQNVTFRCDPISEHNRLYWYRQTLGQGPEFLTYFQNEAQLEKSRLLSDRFSAERPKGSFSTLEIQRTEQGDSAMYLCASSYGLATGELFFGEGSRLTVL.

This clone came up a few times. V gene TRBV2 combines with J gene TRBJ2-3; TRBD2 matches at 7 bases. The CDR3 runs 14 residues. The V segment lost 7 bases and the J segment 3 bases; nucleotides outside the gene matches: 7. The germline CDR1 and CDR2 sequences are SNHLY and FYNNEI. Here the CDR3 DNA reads TGTGCCAGCAAGACTTTGGGGGGGACAGATACGCAGTATTTT. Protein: CASKTLGGTDTQYF.

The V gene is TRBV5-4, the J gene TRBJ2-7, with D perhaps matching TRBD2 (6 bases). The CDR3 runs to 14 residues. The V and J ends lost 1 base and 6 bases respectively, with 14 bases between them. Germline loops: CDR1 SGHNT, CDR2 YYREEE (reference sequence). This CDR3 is CASSLFREAAEQYF. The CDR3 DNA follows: TGTGCCAGCAGCTTGTTCAGGGAGGCGGCCGAGCAGTACTTC.

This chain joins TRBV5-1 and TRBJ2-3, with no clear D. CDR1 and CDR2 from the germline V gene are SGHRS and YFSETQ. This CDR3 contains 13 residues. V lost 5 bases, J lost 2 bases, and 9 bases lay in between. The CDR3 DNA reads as TGCGCCAGCAGTTACACTCCCACAGATACGCAGTATTTT. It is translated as CASSYTPTDTQYF.

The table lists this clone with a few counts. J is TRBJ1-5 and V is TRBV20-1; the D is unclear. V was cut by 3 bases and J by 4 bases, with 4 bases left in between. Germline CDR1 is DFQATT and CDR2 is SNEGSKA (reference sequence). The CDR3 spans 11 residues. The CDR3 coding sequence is TGCAGTGCTAGGAGAAATCAGCCCCAGCATTTT. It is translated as CSARRNQPQHF.

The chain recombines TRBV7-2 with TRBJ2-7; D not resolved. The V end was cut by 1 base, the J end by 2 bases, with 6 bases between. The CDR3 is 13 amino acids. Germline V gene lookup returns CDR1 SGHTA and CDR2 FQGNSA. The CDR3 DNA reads TGTGCCAGCAGCTTAGTGTCAGCCTACGAGCAGTACTTC. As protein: CASSLVSAYEQYF. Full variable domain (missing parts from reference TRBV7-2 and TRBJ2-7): GAGVSQSPSNKVTEKGKDVELRCDPISGHTALYWYRQSLGQGLEFLIYFQGNSAPDKSGLPSDRFSAERTGGSVSTLTIQRTQQEDSAVYLCASSLVSAYEQYFGPGTRLTVT.

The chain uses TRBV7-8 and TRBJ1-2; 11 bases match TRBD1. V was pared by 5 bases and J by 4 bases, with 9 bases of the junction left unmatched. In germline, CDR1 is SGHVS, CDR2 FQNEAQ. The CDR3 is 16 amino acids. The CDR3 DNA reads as TGTGCCAGCAGCACGCGGACAGGGGGCGCCGGCTATGGCTACACCTTC. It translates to CASSTRTGGAGYGYTF.

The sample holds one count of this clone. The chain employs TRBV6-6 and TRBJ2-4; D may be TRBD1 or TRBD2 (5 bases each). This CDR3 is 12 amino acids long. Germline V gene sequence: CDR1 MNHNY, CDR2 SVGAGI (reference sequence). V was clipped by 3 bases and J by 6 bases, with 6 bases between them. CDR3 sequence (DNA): TGTGCCAGCAGTTATGGGGGAAACATTCAGTACTTC. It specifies CASSYGGNIQYF.

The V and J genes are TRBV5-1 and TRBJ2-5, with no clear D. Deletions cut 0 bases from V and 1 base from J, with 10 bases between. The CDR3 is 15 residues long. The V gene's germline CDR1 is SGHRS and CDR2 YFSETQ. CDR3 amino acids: CASSLVFTGQETQYF. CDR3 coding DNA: TGCGCCAGCAGCTTGGTGTTTACGGGCCAAGAGACCCAGTACTTC. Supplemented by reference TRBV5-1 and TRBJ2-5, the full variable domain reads KAGVTQTPRYLIKTRGQQVTLSCSPISGHRSVSWYQQTPGQGLQFLFEYFSETQRNKGNFPGRFSGRQFSNSRSEMNVSTLELGDSALYLCASSLVFTGQETQYFGPGTRLLVL.

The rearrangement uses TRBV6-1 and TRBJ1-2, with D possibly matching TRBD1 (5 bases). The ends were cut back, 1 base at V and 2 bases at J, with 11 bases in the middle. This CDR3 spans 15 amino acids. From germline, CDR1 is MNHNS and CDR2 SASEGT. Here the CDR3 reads CASSEVVGVNYGYTF. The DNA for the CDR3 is TGTGCCAGCAGTGAAGTTGTAGGGGTGAACTATGGCTACACCTTC.

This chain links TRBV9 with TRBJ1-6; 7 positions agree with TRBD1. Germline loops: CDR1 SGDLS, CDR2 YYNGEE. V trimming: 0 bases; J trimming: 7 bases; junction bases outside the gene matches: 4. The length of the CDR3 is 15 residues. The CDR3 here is CASSVEGAGNSPLHF. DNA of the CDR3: TGTGCCAGCAGCGTAGAGGGGGCAGGGAATTCACCCCTCCACTTT.

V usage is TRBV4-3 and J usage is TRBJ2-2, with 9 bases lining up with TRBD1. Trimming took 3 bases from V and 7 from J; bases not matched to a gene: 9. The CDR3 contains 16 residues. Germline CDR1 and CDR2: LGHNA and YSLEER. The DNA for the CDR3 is TGCGCCAGCAGCCAGAGGACAGGGGTAGCGAGCGGGGAGCTGTTTTTT. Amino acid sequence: CASSQRTGVASGELFF.

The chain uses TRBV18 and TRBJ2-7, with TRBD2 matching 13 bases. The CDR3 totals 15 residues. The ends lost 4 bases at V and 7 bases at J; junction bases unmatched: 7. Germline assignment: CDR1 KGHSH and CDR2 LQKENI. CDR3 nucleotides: TGTGCCAGCTCACAAGGGACTAGCGGGGTAGGGGAGCAGTACTTC. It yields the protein CASSQGTSGVGEQYF.

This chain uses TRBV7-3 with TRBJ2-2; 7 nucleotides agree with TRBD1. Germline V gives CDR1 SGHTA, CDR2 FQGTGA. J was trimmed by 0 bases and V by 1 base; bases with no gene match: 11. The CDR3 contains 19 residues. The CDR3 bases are TGTGCCAGCAGCTTAATGGGACAGACTTTTAATCCGAACACCGGGGAGCTGTTTTTT. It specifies CASSLMGQTFNPNTGELFF.

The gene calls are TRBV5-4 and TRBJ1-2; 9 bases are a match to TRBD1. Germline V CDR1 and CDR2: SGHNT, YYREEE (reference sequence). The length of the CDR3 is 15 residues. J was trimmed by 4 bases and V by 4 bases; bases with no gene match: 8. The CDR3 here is CASSREGQGGYGYTF. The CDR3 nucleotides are TGTGCCAGCAGCCGGGAGGGACAGGGAGGCTATGGCTACACCTTC.

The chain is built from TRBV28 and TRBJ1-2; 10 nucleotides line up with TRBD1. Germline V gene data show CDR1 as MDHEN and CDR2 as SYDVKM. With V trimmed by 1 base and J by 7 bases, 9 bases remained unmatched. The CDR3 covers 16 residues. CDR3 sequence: CASSLSPGTGVSGYTF. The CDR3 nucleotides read TGTGCCAGCAGTTTATCCCCCGGGACAGGGGTCTCTGGCTACACCTTC.

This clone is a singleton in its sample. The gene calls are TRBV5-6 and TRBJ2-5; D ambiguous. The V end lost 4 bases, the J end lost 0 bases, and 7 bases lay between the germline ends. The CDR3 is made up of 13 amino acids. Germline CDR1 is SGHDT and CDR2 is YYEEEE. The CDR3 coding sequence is TGTGCCAGCAGCCCTCAGTACCAAGAGACCCAGTACTTC. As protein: CASSPQYQETQYF.

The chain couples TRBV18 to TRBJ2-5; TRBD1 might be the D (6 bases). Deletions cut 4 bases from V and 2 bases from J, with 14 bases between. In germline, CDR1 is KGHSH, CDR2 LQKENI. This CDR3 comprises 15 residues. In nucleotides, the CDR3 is TGTGCCAGCTCACAGGGTTTCGGACAGCAAGAGACCCAGTACTTC. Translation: CASSQGFGQQETQYF.

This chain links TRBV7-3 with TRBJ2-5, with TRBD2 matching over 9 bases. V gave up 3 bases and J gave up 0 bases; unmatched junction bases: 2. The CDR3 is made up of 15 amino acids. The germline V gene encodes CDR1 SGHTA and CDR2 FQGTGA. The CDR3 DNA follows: TGTGCCAGCAGCTTTATAGCGGGGGACCAAGAGACCCAGTACTTC. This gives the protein CASSFIAGDQETQYF.

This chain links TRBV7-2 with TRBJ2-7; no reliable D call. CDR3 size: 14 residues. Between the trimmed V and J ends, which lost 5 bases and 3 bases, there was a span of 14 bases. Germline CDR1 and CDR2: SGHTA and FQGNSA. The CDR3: CASSPPQTNYEQYF. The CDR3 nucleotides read TGTGCCAGCAGCCCGCCCCAGACAAACTACGAGCAGTACTTC.